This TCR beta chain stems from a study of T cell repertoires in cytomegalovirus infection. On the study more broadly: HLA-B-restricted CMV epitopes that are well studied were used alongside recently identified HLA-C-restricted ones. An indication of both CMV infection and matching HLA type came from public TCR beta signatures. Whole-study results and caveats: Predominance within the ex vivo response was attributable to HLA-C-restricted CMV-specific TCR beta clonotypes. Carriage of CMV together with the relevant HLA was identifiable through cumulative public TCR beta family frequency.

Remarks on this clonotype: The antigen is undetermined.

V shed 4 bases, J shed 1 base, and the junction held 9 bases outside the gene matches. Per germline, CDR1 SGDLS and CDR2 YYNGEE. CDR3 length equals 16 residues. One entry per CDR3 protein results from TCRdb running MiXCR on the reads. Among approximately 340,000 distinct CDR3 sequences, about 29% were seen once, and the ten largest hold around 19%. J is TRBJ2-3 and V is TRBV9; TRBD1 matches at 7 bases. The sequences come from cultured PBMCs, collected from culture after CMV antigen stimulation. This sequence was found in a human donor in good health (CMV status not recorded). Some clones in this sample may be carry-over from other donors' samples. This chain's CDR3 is CASSTRAGGRTDTQYF. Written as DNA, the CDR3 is TGTGCCAGCAGCACCCGTGCAGGGGGTCGCACAGATACGCAGTATTTT. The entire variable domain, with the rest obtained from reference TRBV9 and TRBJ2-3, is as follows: DSGVTQTPKHLITATGQRVTLRCSPRSGDLSVYWYQQSLDQGLQFLIQYYNGEERAKGNILERFSAQQFPDLHSELNLSSLELGDSALYFCASSTRAGGRTDTQYFGPGTRLTVL.